This T cell receptor (beta chain) is drawn from a study of OX40 agonist ivuxolimab in advanced cancers. Study-wide background: Patients received the agonistic anti-OX40 (CD134) antibody ivuxolimab. Cohort: about 80% men, mean age 60, aged about 20 to 79. One patient with hepatocellular carcinoma and two with cutaneous melanoma, three in all, had partial responses.

Sequencing used immunoSEQ multiplex PCR; TCRdb keeps in-frame clones, though not all of them. The data hold more than 90,000 clones, with around 83% observed a single time. Study findings and constraints: The investigators did not determine what antigen specificity the expanded peripheral T cells had.

CDR1 MDHEN and CDR2 SYDVKM come from the germline V gene. V was shortened by 1 base and J by 5 bases, with 18 bases between the two germline ends. This CDR3 is built from 16 residues. A note on this clone: What it binds is unknown.

Sample: CD4+ or CD8+ T cells sorted from blood, taken in a trial of the OX40 agonist ivuxolimab. The chain employs TRBV28 and TRBJ2-7; D is undetermined. The clonotype was recovered from an adult with an advanced solid tumor such as melanoma, head and neck, liver or kidney cancer. CDR3 nucleotide sequence: TGTGCCAGCAGTTTATACGCCCTCCCACGCGACCACGAGCAGTACTTC. Amino acids: CASSLYALPRDHEQYF. Together with reference TRBV28 and TRBJ2-7, the CDR3 gives the full variable domain: DVKVTQSSRYLVKRTGEKVFLECVQDMDHENMFWYRQDPGLGLRLIYFSYDVKMKEKGDIPEGYSVSREKKERFSLILESASTNQTSMYLCASSLYALPRDHEQYFGPGTRLTVT.